The 11 T cell receptor beta chains listed next were all sequenced from one sample in a study of beta chain features in type 1 diabetes. Findings of the study overall: In all four CD4+ subsets, TCRB CDR3 length was significantly, moderately reduced in type 1 diabetes.

Their target antigens are unknown. Investigators reverse transcribed all isolated RNA, so they sequenced expressed TCRB transcripts. Clones were sequenced by immunoSEQ multiplex PCR, and TCRdb holds only the in-frame ones, with some missing. The table has 630,000 or so clones, over 13% seen once. The sample taken for sequencing was naive CD4+ T cells from blood. The receptors were gathered from a man younger than 30 with type 1 diabetes.

This clone occurred a few times. Being one base from a much bigger clone, this may be a read error. CDR3 amino acids: CASSFSDTQYF. The DNA of the CDR3 is TGTGCCAGCAGCTTCTCAGATACGCAGTATTTT. V usage is TRBV7-9 and J usage is TRBJ2-3; D is uncertain. Germline CDR1 is SEHNR and CDR2 is FQNEAQ (reference sequence). The CDR3 has 11 residues. Trimming removed 3 bases at V and 4 bases at J, with 2 bases between. Supplemented by reference TRBV7-9 and TRBJ2-3, the full variable domain reads DTGVSQNPRHKITKRGQNVTFRCDPISEHNRLYWYRQTLGQGPEFLTYFQNEAQLEKSRLLSDRFSAERPKGSFSTLEIQRTEQGDSAMYLCASSFSDTQYFGPGTRLTVL.

The V gene is TRBV14, the J gene TRBJ1-2; D perhaps matches TRBD1 (6 bases). Trimming shortened V by 0 bases and J by 6 bases, and 14 bases separated the two germline ends. Germline V CDR1 and CDR2: SGHDN, FVKESK. This CDR3 comprises 15 residues. The CDR3, as DNA: TGTGCCAGCAGCCAAGACCTTGAGGGGGTGGATGGCTACACCTTC. It translates to CASSQDLEGVDGYTF. The whole variable domain, filled in from reference TRBV14 and TRBJ1-2, reads EAGVTQFPSHSVIEKGQTVTLRCDPISGHDNLYWYRRVMGKEIKFLLHFVKESKQDESGMPNNRFLAERTGGTYSTLKVQPAELEDSGVYFCASSQDLEGVDGYTFGSGTRLTVV.

This clone turned up a few times. The rearrangement links TRBV18 to TRBJ2-5, with D maybe TRBD1 (5 bases). Germline CDR1 reads KGHSH; CDR2 reads LQKENI. CDR3 length: 14 residues. V gave up 6 bases and J gave up 5 bases, with 16 bases separating them. CDR3 residues: CASSVGQAVETQYF. The DNA for the CDR3 is TGTGCCAGCTCCGTGGGGCAGGCAGTGGAGACCCAGTACTTC.

V gene TRBV6-5 combines with J gene TRBJ2-7; tentative D call: TRBD1 (5 bases). Germline loops: CDR1 MNHEY, CDR2 SVGAGI. The V end lost 6 bases, the J end lost 2 bases, and 11 bases lay between the germline ends. This CDR3 spans 13 amino acids. This CDR3 is CASRVTETYEQYF. The DNA for the CDR3 is TGTGCCAGCAGGGTGACAGAAACCTACGAGCAGTACTTC.

V is TRBV2 and J is TRBJ1-2; D uncertain. Germline CDR1 and CDR2: SNHLY and FYNNEI. V lost 10 bases and J 0 bases, leaving 18 bases between the germline ends. The CDR3 spans 15 residues. CDR3: CATSRGGNANYGYTF. The CDR3 bases are TGTGCCACCTCCCGGGGTGGGAACGCTAACTATGGCTACACCTTC.

Comment on this clone: The same CDR3 also results from other DNA sequences found in this sample. The chain has TRBV25-1 and TRBJ2-7; D not resolved. There are 12 residues in the CDR3. V lost 4 bases and J 3 bases, leaving 7 bases between the germline ends. Germline V gene sequence: CDR1 MGHDK, CDR2 SYGVNS. The DNA of the CDR3 is TGTGCCAGCAGTGGCAGCTTCTACGAGCAGTACTTC. This codes for CASSGSFYEQYF.

The gene calls are TRBV18 and TRBJ2-3; 13 bases match TRBD2. CDR1 and CDR2 (germline): KGHSH, LQKENI. V shed 5 bases and J 6 bases; nucleotides not matched to a gene: 2. This CDR3 contains 14 residues. This CDR3 is CASSSGLAGDTQYF. CDR3 DNA: TGTGCCAGCTCATCGGGACTAGCGGGGGATACGCAGTATTTT.

This chain connects TRBV4-1 to TRBJ2-5, with 7 nucleotides matching TRBD2. V was clipped by 6 bases and J by 5 bases; unmatched bases: 9. CDR3 length: 14 amino acids. Germline lookup yields CDR1 MGHRA and CDR2 YSYEKL. CDR3 in DNA: TGCGCCAGCAGGGACCTCGGGGGGAGGGAGACCCAGTACTTC. It specifies CASRDLGGRETQYF.

The V call is TRBV5-4, the J call TRBJ1-6; 8 nucleotides match TRBD1. The germline CDR1 and CDR2 sequences are SGHNT and YYREEE (reference sequence). V was clipped by 4 bases and J by 8 bases; unmatched bases: 8. The CDR3 extends over 15 amino acids. CDR3 DNA: TGTGCCAGCAGCCGCGGACAGGGACTTGATTCACCCCTCCACTTT. This gives the protein CASSRGQGLDSPLHF.

This clone has a handful of counts. The chain employs TRBV28 and TRBJ1-5; the D gene is possibly TRBD1 (5 bases). Trimming stripped 2 bases from V and 3 bases from J, with 11 bases between. Germline assignment: CDR1 MDHEN and CDR2 SYDVKM. CDR3 length equals 15 residues. DNA for the CDR3: TGTGCCAGCAGTTTACCGAACAGGTACAATCAGCCCCAGCATTTT. Translating it yields CASSLPNRYNQPQHF.

This chain connects TRBV11-2 to TRBJ1-2; no clear D gene. CDR1 SGHAT and CDR2 FQNNGV come from the germline V gene. V was clipped by 3 bases and J by 2 bases, with 4 bases between them. This CDR3 is built from 12 residues. The CDR3 loop is CASSFGNYGYTF. The CDR3 bases are TGTGCCAGCAGCTTCGGGAACTATGGCTACACCTTC.